Listed below are T cell receptor beta chains from one sample, sequenced in a study of graft-versus-host responses after intestinal transplantation. Assay: immunoSEQ multiplex PCR; the TCRdb copy retains only in-frame clones and omits some. This sample yields about 18,000 clones, of which 79% are seen a single time; about 8% belongs to the top ten. The specimen comprised ileum tissue, sampled roughly 450 days after intestinal transplant. These receptors all come from a human patient who received an intestinal transplant, so some T cells may come from the graft donor. Each CDR3 is given with its conserved first and last residue. Fields, in order: D gene, clone size, J gene, V gene, CDR3 DNA, CDR3 protein. The D gene is left open where the match is weak. Where a row states a size, it is once, few, many or the class of an expanded clone; other rows omit it.

. few TRBJ1-6 TRBV4-1 TGCGCCAGCAGCCCGGTGAATTCACCCCTCCACTTT CASSPVNSPLHF
TRBD1 . TRBJ1-5 TRBV2 TGTGCCAGCAGTGTTGACAGGGGGCATCAGCCCCAGCATTTT CASSVDRGHQPQHF
TRBD2 . TRBJ2-5 TRBV7-9 TGTGCCAGCAGCTCCCTTAGCGGGGCCGAAGAGACCCAGTACTTC CASSSLSGAEETQYF
. few TRBJ2-7 TRBV19 TGTGCCAGTAGTATTTGTTCTGTCTTC CASSICSVF
. . TRBJ1-4 TRBV7-2 TGTGCCAGCAGCTTAAGAGCAGGGGAGGATGGAAAACTGTTTTTT CASSLRAGEDGKLFF
. . TRBJ2-7 TRBV7-3 TGTGCCAGCAGCCTCGACCCCACCTACGAGCAGTACTTC CASSLDPTYEQYF
. . TRBJ1-5 TRBV14 TGTGCCAGCAGCCAAGAGAATCAGCCCCAGCATTTT CASSQENQPQHF
. . TRBJ1-1 TRBV7-9 TGTGCCAGCAGCAGGGGGTCATTAGACGCTTTCTTT CASSRGSLDAFF
. . TRBJ1-1 TRBV7-3 TGTGCCAGCAGCTTAAGGGCAGAGAACACTGAAGCTTTCTTT CASSLRAENTEAFF
. few TRBJ2-7 TRBV6-1 TGTGCCAGCAGTTATACCTCCTACGAGCAGTACTTC CASSYTSYEQYF
. . TRBJ1-1 TRBV6-1 TGTGCCAGCAGTGAAGCCCACAGGGAAGCTTTCTTT CASSEAHREAFF
TRBD1 . TRBJ2-7 TRBV5-8 TGTGCCAGCAGCTTGCTAACAGGGGGCGGGTACGAGCAGTACTTC CASSLLTGGGYEQYF
. once TRBJ1-6 TRBV4-3 TGCGCCAGCAGCCAAGCGCTTTCCCAGGGCTCACCCCTCCACTTT CASSQALSQGSPLHF
TRBD1 . TRBJ1-1 TRBV5-8 TGTGCCGCAGGGGGCCTCATGAACACTGAAGCTTTCTTT CAAGGLMNTEAFF
. once TRBJ2-3 TRBV2 TGTGCCAGCAGTTCACAAAACACAGATACGCAGTATTTT CASSSQNTDTQYF
TRBD2 . TRBJ2-5 TRBV15 TGTGCCACCAGCAGAGACCGGGGGGGACAAGAGACCCAGTACTTC CATSRDRGGQETQYF
. . TRBJ1-1 TRBV27 TGTGCCAGCAGTTTGTCGGCAGGGTGGGAGTGGGCTGAAGCTTTCTTT CASSLSAGWEWAEAFF
. few TRBJ1-2 TRBV12-5 TGTGCTAGTGCCCCGGACAGCCCCCAGGATGGCTACACCTTC CASAPDSPQDGYTF
. once TRBJ2-3 TRBV14 TGTGCCAGCAGCCAAGTAGGGCTTGAAACAGATACGCAGTATTTT CASSQVGLETDTQYF
. . TRBJ2-7 TRBV7-2 TGTGCCAGCAGCTTAGCCATATCCCCCTACGAGCAGTACTTC CASSLAISPYEQYF